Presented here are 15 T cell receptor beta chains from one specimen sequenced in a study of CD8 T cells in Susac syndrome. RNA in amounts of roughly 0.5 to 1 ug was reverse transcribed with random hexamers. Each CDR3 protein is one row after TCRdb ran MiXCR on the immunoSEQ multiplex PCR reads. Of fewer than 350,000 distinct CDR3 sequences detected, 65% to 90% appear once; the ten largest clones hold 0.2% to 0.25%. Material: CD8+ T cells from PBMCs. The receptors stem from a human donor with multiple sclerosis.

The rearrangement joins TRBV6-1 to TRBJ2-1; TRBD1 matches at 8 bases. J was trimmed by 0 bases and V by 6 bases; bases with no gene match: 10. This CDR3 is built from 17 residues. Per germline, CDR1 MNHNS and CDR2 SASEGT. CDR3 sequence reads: CASSHNPGQASYNEQFF. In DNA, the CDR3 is TGTGCCAGCAGCCATAATCCGGGACAGGCCTCCTACAATGAGCAGTTCTTC.

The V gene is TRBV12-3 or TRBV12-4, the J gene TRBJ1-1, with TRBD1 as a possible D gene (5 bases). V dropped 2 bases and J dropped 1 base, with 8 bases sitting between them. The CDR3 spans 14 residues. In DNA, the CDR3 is TGTGCCAGCAGTTTACCGACAGCGAACACTGAAGCTTTCTTT. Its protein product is CASSLPTANTEAFF.

The CDR3 reads CSAHPTYEQYF. CDR3 nucleotides: TGCAGTGCTCACCCTACCTACGAGCAGTACTTC. The chain employs TRBV20-1 and TRBJ2-7; the D is unclear. This CDR3 is 11 amino acids long. V was clipped by 5 bases and J by 2 bases, with 7 bases between them. CDR1 and CDR2 (germline): DFQATT, SNEGSKA (reference sequence).

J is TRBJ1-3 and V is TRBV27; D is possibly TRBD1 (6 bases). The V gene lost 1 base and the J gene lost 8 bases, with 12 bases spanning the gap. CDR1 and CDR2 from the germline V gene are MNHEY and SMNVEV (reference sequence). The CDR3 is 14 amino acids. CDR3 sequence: CASSLWAGEDTIYF. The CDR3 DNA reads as TGTGCCAGCAGTTTATGGGCAGGGGAGGACACCATATATTTT.

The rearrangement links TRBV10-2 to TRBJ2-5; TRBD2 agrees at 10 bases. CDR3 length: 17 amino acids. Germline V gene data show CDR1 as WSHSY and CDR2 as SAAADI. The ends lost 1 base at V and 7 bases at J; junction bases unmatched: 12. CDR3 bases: TGCGCCAGCAGTGAGTTTAAATGGACTAGCGGAGGATGGACCCAGTACTTC. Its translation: CASSEFKWTSGGWTQYF.

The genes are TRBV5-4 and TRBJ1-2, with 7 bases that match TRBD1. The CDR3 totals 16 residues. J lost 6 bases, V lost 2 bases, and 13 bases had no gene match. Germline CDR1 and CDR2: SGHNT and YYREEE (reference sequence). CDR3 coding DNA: TGTGCCAGCAGCTTATCAGGGGGAGGAAGACTAGATGGCTACACCTTC. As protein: CASSLSGGGRLDGYTF. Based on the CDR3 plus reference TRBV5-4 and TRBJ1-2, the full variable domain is ETGVTQSPTHLIKTRGQQVTLRCSSQSGHNTVSWYQQALGQGPQFIFQYYREEENGRGNFPPRFSGLQFPNYSSELNVNALELDDSALYLCASSLSGGGRLDGYTFGSGTRLTVV.

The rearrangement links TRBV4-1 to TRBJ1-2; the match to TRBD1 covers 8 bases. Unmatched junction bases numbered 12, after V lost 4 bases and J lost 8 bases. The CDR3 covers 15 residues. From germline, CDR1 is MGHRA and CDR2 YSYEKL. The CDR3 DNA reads TGCGCCAGCAGCCCTACGACAGGGGATGAGGTGGGCTACACCTTC. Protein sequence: CASSPTTGDEVGYTF.

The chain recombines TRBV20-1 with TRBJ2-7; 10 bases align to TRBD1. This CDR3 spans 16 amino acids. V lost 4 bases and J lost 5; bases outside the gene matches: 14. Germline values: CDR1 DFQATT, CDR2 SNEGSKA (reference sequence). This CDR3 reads CSAKRAGDRGGDEQYF. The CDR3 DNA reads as TGCAGTGCTAAAAGGGCGGGGGACAGGGGTGGCGACGAGCAGTACTTC.

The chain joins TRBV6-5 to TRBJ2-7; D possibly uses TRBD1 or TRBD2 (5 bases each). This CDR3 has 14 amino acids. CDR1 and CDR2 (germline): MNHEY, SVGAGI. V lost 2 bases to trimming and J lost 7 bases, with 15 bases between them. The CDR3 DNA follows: TGTGCCAGCAGTTACGGGGGAGTGGCGGGTGAGCAGTACTTC. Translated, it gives CASSYGGVAGEQYF.

CDR3 protein: CASSLVAGERFSYNEQFF. Here the CDR3 DNA reads TGTGCCAGCAGCTTAGTAGCGGGAGAACGGTTCTCCTACAATGAGCAGTTCTTC. This chain joins TRBV13 and TRBJ2-1; TRBD2 aligns across 9 bases. Germline CDR1 is PRHDT and CDR2 is FYEKMQ (reference sequence). The J segment lost 0 bases and the V segment lost 1 base, leaving 7 bases of the junction unmatched. This CDR3 spans 18 amino acids.

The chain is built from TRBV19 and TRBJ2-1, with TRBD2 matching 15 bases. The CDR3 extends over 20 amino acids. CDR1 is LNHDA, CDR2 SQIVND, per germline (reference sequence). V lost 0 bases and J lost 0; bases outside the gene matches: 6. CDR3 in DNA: TGTGCCAGTAGTATAGACGGACTAGCGGGAGGGTCCGGCTCCTACAATGAGCAGTTCTTC. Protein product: CASSIDGLAGGSGSYNEQFF.

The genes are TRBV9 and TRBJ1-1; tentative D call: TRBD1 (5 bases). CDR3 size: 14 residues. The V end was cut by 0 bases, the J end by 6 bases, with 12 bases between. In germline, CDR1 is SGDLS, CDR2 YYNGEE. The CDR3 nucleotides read TGTGCCAGCAGCGTAGGGACTGTGGGACCTGAAGCTTTCTTT. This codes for CASSVGTVGPEAFF.

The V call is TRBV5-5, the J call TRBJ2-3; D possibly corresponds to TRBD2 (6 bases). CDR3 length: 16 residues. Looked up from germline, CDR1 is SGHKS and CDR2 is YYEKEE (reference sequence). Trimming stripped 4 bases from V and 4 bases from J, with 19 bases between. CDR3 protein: CASSVEGEGFADTQYF. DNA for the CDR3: TGTGCCAGCAGCGTGGAGGGAGAGGGGTTCGCAGATACGCAGTATTTT. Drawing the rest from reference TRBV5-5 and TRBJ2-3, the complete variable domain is DAGVTQSPTHLIKTRGQQVTLRCSPISGHKSVSWYQQVLGQGPQFIFQYYEKEERGRGNFPDRFSARQFPNYSSELNVNALLLGDSALYLCASSVEGEGFADTQYFGPGTRLTVL.

The CDR3 sequence: CSVDETSGYNEQFF. The CDR3 coding sequence is TGCAGCGTTGACGAGACTAGCGGTTACAATGAGCAGTTCTTC. The chain combines TRBV29-1 with TRBJ2-1; TRBD2 matches at 9 bases. The germline V gene encodes CDR1 SQVTM and CDR2 ANQGSEA. V trimming: 3 bases; J trimming: 4 bases; junction bases outside the gene matches: 4. CDR3 size: 14 residues.

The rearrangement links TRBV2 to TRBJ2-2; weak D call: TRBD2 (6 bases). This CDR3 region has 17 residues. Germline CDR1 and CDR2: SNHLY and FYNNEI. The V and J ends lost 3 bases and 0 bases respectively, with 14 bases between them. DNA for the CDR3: TGTGCCAGCAGTGACCCTTCCGGCGGGGCGAACACCGGGGAGCTGTTTTTT. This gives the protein CASSDPSGGANTGELFF.